This entry lists 26 T cell receptor beta chains sequenced from one sample in a study of cytomegalovirus exposure and HLA in healthy donors (dated by TCRdb to about 2017). Library preparation was by the immunoSEQ multiplex PCR assay. For the multiplex PCR, a mixture combining 60 forward primers for TCR Vbeta segments and 13 reverse primers for TCR Jbeta segments was used. TCRdb stores this immuneACCESS table with in-frame sequences only. Part of the clones is absent; in the studies checked, under half of the shortfall reflects unresolved V genes, and no reason is known for the rest. The sample yields over 65,000 clones; approximately 80% were counted once. The top ten clones comprise about an eighth of the sample. The sequenced sample was PBMCs. Receptor source: a human donor in good health.

This sequence joins TRBV7-6 and TRBJ2-6, with a possible D match to TRBD2 (6 bases). Trimming removed 11 bases from V and 2 bases from J, with 31 bases in between. This CDR3 spans 20 amino acids. Germline loops: CDR1 SGHVS, CDR2 FNYEAQ. DNA for the CDR3: TGTGCCCTCGGAGTCCCCCGCAGCGCGGGGCGCCAGGCTGGGGCCAACGTCCTGACTTTC. This gives the protein CALGVPRSAGRQAGANVLTF.

The J gene is TRBJ2-7, the V gene TRBV7-8; 10 bases fit TRBD2. Germline lookup yields CDR1 SGHVS and CDR2 FQNEAQ. With 1 base clipped from V and 3 bases from J, the junction kept 0 bases outside the gene matches. CDR3 length equals 14 residues. CDR3 protein: CASSLGLAGYEQYF. The DNA of the CDR3 is TGTGCCAGCAGCTTAGGACTAGCGGGCTACGAGCAGTACTTC.

Comments on this clone: An end of the junction does not agree with germline; a read error may underlie this. The CDR3 spells CASSGQDF. Here the CDR3 DNA reads TGTGCCAGCAGCGGACAGGATTTT. The V call is TRBV7-9, the J call TRBJ2-3, with 7 bases identical to TRBD1. Germline lookup yields CDR1 SEHNR and CDR2 FQNEAQ (reference sequence). This CDR3 comprises 8 residues.

The rearrangement joins TRBV7-9 to TRBJ1-1; unclear D gene. Germline lookup yields CDR1 SEHNR and CDR2 FQNEAQ (reference sequence). This CDR3 region has 13 residues. The V end was cut by 4 bases, the J end by 8 bases, with 14 bases between. The CDR3 coding sequence is TGTGCCAGCAGCTCCCCACTCGGGGTAGAAGCTTTCTTT. This translates into CASSSPLGVEAFF.

Only a few counts were recorded for this clone. The chain links TRBV9 to TRBJ1-2; D not resolved. V dropped 4 bases and J dropped 1 base, with 8 bases sitting between them. CDR1 and CDR2 from the germline V gene are SGDLS and YYNGEE. CDR3 length equals 13 residues. Here the CDR3 DNA reads TGTGCCAGCAGCCCTGGGCGTAACTATGGCTACACCTTC. Residues: CASSPGRNYGYTF.

The J gene is TRBJ1-2, the V gene TRBV25-1; TRBD1 matches 11 bases. CDR1 and CDR2 (germline): MGHDK, SYGVNS. CDR3 length: 15 amino acids. V lost 5 bases, J lost 4 bases, and 6 bases stayed unmatched. CDR3 sequence reads: CASSRTGGLSYGYTF. In nucleotides, the CDR3 is TGTGCCAGCAGTAGGACAGGGGGCCTTTCCTATGGCTACACCTTC.

V is TRBV5-1 and J is TRBJ2-3; TRBD2 agrees at 8 bases. The CDR3 runs to 17 residues. CDR1 and CDR2 from the germline V gene are SGHRS and YFSETQ. The J segment lost 4 bases and the V segment lost 0 bases, leaving 10 bases of the junction unmatched. CDR3 loop: CASSLARAGGLADTQYF. The CDR3 bases are TGCGCCAGCAGCTTGGCCAGGGCGGGGGGTCTGGCAGATACGCAGTATTTT. The whole variable domain, remainder taken from reference TRBV5-1 and TRBJ2-3, is KAGVTQTPRYLIKTRGQQVTLSCSPISGHRSVSWYQQTPGQGLQFLFEYFSETQRNKGNFPGRFSGRQFSNSRSEMNVSTLELGDSALYLCASSLARAGGLADTQYFGPGTRLTVL.

The V and J genes are TRBV9 and TRBJ2-5; TRBD1 agrees at 7 bases. This CDR3 has 13 residues. The germline V gene has CDR1 SGDLS and CDR2 YYNGEE. The V and J ends lost 7 bases and 2 bases, in that order; junction bases with no gene match: 5. CDR3 amino acids: CASSDREQETQYF. CDR3 DNA sequence: TGTGCCAGCTCCGACAGGGAACAAGAGACCCAGTACTTC.

The rearrangement uses TRBV7-2 and TRBJ1-5, with D hard to call. The CDR3 runs 14 residues. Germline loops: CDR1 SGHTA, CDR2 FQGNSA. V lost 1 base and J lost 7, with 11 bases in between. CDR3: CASSLDPLIQPQHF. The CDR3 DNA is TGTGCCAGCAGCTTAGACCCCCTAATACAGCCCCAGCATTTT.

The table lists this clone with a few counts. This same CDR3 is encoded by further DNA sequences in the sample. V usage is TRBV19 and J usage is TRBJ2-3; no clear D. The CDR3 spans 13 residues. Germline-derived CDR1 and CDR2 are LNHDA and SQIVND (reference sequence). The V and J ends lost 5 bases and 4 bases respectively, with 10 bases between them. CDR3 residues: CASSVGLADTQYF. The CDR3, as DNA: TGTGCCAGTAGTGTAGGGTTAGCAGATACGCAGTATTTT.

This chain links TRBV2 with TRBJ2-5; 10 bases are a match to TRBD1. The J call may be mistaken, given a closer DNA end match to TRBJ2-7. Germline-derived CDR1 and CDR2 are SNHLY and FYNNEI. The CDR3 totals 19 residues. CDR3 sequence reads: CASSAAKWDSGTGVHEQYF. The CDR3 region has the DNA TGTGCCAGCAGTGCTGCTAAGTGGGATTCGGGGACAGGGGTCCACGAGCAGTACTTC.

This clone was observed once. The chain recombines TRBV10-3 with TRBJ2-1; D may be TRBD1 (6 bases). V was shortened by 3 bases and J by 3 bases, with 15 bases between the two germline ends. Germline CDR1 reads ENHRY; CDR2 reads SYGVKD. The CDR3 is 16 amino acids. CDR3 sequence reads: CAISELVGQNYNEQFF. The CDR3 nucleotides are TGTGCCATCAGTGAACTGGTAGGACAGAACTACAATGAGCAGTTCTTC.

On this clone: Compared with germline, one end of the junction differs, possibly owing to a read error. This rearrangement joins TRBV4-3 to TRBJ1-6; D call uncertain. The CDR3 contains 15 residues. In germline, CDR1 is LGHNA, CDR2 YSLEER. In DNA form, the CDR3 reads TGCGCCAGCAGCCAAGAAGCGACGGGGAGCTCACCCCTCAACTTT. The encoded protein is CASSQEATGSSPLNF.

The chain couples TRBV10-3 to TRBJ2-7; 7 bases are shared with TRBD1. Trimming removed 11 bases from V and 2 bases from J; junction bases left unmatched: 6. The germline gives CDR1 ENHRY, CDR2 SYGVKD. CDR3 length: 12 residues. The CDR3 bases are TGTGCCTGCCAGGACAGGCCCTACGAGCAGTACTTC. Translation: CACQDRPYEQYF.

The V and J genes are TRBV29-1 and TRBJ2-1; possibly TRBD1 for D (6 bases). The CDR3 loop spans 14 amino acids. V was trimmed by 7 bases and J by 2 bases, leaving 15 bases between them. CDR1 and CDR2 (germline): SQVTM, ANQGSEA. CDR3 residues: CSAALDSPYNEQFF. In nucleotides, the CDR3 is TGCAGCGCCGCCCTGGACAGCCCCTACAATGAGCAGTTCTTC.

This chain links TRBV7-2 with TRBJ1-5; D possibly corresponds to TRBD1 (6 bases). Trimming stripped 8 bases from V and 0 bases from J, with 14 bases between. The length of the CDR3 is 15 residues. In germline, CDR1 is SGHTA, CDR2 FQGNSA. The CDR3, as DNA: TGTGCCAGCCGGTTAACAGGGAATAGCAATCAGCCCCAGCATTTT. It specifies CASRLTGNSNQPQHF.

This chain connects TRBV5-6 to TRBJ2-1; TRBD2 agrees at 10 bases. V gave up 0 bases and J gave up 5 bases; unmatched junction bases: 5. This CDR3 comprises 16 residues. Per the germline V gene, CDR1 is SGHDT and CDR2 is YYEEEE. The CDR3 sequence: CASSLVGLAGDNEQFF. The DNA for the CDR3 is TGTGCCAGCAGCTTGGTGGGGCTAGCGGGGGACAATGAGCAGTTCTTC.

CDR3 DNA: TGTGCCAGCAGAAGGACTTCTCCCTACAATGAGCAGTTCTTC. Amino acid sequence: CASRRTSPYNEQFF. V gene TRBV27 combines with J gene TRBJ2-1, with a weak D call TRBD2 (5 bases). V was pared by 6 bases and J by 2 bases, with 11 bases between. The CDR3 sequence is 14 residues long. Per germline, CDR1 MNHEY and CDR2 SMNVEV (reference sequence).

J is TRBJ2-3 and V is TRBV5-4; D call uncertain. The germline V and J ends were trimmed by 9 bases and 1 base, with 12 bases remaining between them. Germline V gene data show CDR1 as SGHNT and CDR2 as YYREEE (reference sequence). The CDR3 covers 13 residues. Here the CDR3 reads CATTGTGTDTQYF. The DNA of the CDR3 is TGTGCCACCACTGGTACGGGCACAGATACGCAGTATTTT.

In DNA, the CDR3 is TGTGCCAGCTCACCAACTAGCGGGGTTTCACCCCTCCACTTT. It translates to CASSPTSGVSPLHF. This rearrangement joins TRBV18 to TRBJ1-6; the D is unclear. Trimming took off 2 bases at V and 9 bases at J, with 11 bases between the two ends. Germline loops: CDR1 KGHSH, CDR2 LQKENI. The length of the CDR3 is 14 residues.

The CDR3, as DNA: TGTGCCAGCAGCCAAGCCGGGGTCTGGAACACTGAAGCTTTCTTT. This translates into CASSQAGVWNTEAFF. The genes are TRBV14 and TRBJ1-1; D unclear. The germline gives CDR1 SGHDN, CDR2 FVKESK. The ends were cut back, 1 base at V and 1 base at J, with 10 bases in the middle. The CDR3 length is 15 residues.

This clone showed up just once. The V call is TRBV7-2, the J call TRBJ1-5; possible D gene TRBD1, 5 bases. Germline V CDR1 and CDR2: SGHTA, FQGNSA. Between the trimmed V and J ends, which lost 1 base and 6 bases, there was a span of 16 bases. CDR3 length equals 16 residues. The chain's CDR3 is CASSLVGQGSRQPQHF. DNA for the CDR3: TGTGCCAGCAGCTTAGTAGGTCAGGGAAGTCGTCAGCCCCAGCATTTT.

This clone was found a few times. The genes are TRBV6-5 and TRBJ1-1; TRBD1 aligns across 7 bases. Per the germline V gene, CDR1 is MNHEY and CDR2 is SVGAGI. The CDR3 runs to 14 residues. Trimming took 5 bases from V and 2 from J; bases not matched to a gene: 5. The CDR3: CASSTTGLNTEAFF. The CDR3 DNA reads TGTGCCAGCAGTACGACAGGGCTAAACACTGAAGCTTTCTTT.

The genes are TRBV6-4 and TRBJ1-5, with 11 bases that match TRBD1. V gave up 6 bases and J gave up 4 bases; unmatched junction bases: 5. The germline V gene encodes CDR1 MRHNA and CDR2 SNTAGT. The CDR3 is 15 residues long. Here the CDR3 reads CASSPGTGGNQPQHF. CDR3 coding DNA: TGTGCCAGCAGCCCCGGGACAGGGGGGAATCAGCCCCAGCATTTT.

This clone was counted a single time. The rearrangement joins TRBV29-1 to TRBJ1-5; 7 positions match TRBD1. CDR1 SQVTM and CDR2 ANQGSEA come from the germline V gene. The CDR3 length is 13 residues. The chain's CDR3 is CSAGQTYNQPQHF. CDR3 DNA sequence: TGCAGTGCGGGACAGACCTACAATCAGCCCCAGCATTTT.

V is TRBV9 and J is TRBJ2-7; 8 nucleotides match TRBD1. J was trimmed by 5 bases and V by 4 bases; bases with no gene match: 8. The CDR3 totals 14 residues. CDR1 and CDR2 (germline): SGDLS, YYNGEE. In nucleotides, the CDR3 is TGTGCCAGCAGCTCAGGGGGCCCAGGGGACGAGCAGTACTTC. Translated: CASSSGGPGDEQYF.